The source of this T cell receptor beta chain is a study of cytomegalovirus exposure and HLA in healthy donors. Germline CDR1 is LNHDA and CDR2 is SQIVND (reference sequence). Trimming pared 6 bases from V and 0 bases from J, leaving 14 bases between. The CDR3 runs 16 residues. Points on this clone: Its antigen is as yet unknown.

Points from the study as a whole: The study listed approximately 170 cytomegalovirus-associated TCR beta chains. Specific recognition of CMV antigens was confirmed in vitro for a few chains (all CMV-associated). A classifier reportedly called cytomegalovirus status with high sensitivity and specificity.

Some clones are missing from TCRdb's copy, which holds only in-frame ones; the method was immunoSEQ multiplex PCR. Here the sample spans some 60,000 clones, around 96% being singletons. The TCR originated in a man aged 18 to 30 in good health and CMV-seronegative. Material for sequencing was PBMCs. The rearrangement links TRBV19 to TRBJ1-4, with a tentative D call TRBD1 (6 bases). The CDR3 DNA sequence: TGTGCCAGTAGCCCCCGGGGGGCCCCAACTAATGAAAAACTGTTTTTT. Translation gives CASSPRGAPTNEKLFF.